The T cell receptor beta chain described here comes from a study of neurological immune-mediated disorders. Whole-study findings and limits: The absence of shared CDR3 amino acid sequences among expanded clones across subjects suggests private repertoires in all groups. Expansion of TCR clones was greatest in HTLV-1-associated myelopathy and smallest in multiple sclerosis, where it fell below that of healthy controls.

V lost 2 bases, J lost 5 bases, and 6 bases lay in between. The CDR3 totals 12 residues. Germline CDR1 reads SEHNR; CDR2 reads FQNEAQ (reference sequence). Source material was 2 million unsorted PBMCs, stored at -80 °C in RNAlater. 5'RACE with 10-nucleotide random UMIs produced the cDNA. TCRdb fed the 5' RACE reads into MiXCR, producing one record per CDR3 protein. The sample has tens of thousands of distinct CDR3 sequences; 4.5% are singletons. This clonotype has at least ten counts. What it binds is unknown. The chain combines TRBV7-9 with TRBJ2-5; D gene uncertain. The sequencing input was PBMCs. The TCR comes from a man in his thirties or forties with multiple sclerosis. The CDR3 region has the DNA TGTGCCAGCAGCTTACCGGGCGAGACCCAGTACTTC. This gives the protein CASSLPGETQYF.